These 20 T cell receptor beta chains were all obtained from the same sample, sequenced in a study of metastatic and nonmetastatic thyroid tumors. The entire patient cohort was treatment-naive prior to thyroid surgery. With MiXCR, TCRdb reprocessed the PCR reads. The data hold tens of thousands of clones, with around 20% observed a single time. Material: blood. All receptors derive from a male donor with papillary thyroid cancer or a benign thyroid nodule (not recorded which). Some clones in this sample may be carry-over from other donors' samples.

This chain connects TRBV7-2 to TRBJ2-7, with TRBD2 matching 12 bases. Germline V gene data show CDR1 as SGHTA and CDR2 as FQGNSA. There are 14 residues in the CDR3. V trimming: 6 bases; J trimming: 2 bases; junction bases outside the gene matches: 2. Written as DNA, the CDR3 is TGTGCCAGCAGGTCTAGCGGGGGGGCCTACGAGCAGTACTTC. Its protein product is CASRSSGGAYEQYF.

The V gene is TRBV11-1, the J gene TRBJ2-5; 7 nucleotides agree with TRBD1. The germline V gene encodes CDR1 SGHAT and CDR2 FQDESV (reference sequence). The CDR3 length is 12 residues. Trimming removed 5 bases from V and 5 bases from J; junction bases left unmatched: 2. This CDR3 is CASSQQGETQYF. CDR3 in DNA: TGTGCCAGCAGCCAACAGGGGGAGACCCAGTACTTC.

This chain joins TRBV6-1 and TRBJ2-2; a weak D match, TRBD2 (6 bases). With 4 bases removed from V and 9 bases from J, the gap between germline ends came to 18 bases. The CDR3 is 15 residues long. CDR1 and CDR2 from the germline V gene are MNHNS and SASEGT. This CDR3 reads CASSVSSSVSRELFF. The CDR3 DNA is TGTGCCAGCAGTGTGTCGTCTAGCGTGAGCCGGGAGCTGTTTTTT.

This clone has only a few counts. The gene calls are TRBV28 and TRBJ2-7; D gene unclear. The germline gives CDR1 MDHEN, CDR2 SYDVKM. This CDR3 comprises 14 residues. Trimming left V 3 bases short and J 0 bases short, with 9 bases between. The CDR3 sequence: CASSFLVSSYEQYF. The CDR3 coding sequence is TGTGCCAGCAGTTTTTTAGTCAGCTCCTACGAGCAGTACTTC.

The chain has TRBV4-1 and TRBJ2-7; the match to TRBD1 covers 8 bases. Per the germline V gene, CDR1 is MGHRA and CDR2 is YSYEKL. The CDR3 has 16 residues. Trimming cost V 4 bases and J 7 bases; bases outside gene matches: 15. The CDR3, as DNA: TGCGCCAGCAGCCCAGGACAGGGTTCCCTTCCTGAGGAGCAGTACTTC. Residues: CASSPGQGSLPEEQYF.

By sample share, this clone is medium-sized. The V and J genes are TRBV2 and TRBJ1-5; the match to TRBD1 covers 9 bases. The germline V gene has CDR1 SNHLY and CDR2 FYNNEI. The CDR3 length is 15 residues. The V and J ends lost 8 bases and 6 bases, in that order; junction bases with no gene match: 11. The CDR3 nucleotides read TGTGCCAGCCTACCCGCTTCGGGACAGGGTCAGCCCCAGCATTTT. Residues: CASLPASGQGQPQHF.

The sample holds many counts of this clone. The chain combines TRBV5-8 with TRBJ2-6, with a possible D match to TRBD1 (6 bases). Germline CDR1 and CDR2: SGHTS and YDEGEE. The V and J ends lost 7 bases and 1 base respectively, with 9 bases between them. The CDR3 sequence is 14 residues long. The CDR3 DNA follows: TGTGCCAGCGACAGGTCATCTGGGGCCAACGTCCTGACTTTC. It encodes CASDRSSGANVLTF.

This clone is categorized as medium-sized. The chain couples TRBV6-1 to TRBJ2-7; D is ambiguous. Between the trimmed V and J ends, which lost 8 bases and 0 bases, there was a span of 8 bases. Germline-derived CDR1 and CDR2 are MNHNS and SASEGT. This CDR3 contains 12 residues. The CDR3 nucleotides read TGTGCCAGCCCCCGGAGCTCCTACGAGCAGTACTTC. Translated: CASPRSSYEQYF.

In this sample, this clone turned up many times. For the CDR3, the DNA is TGTGCCAGCAGCGTAGCTCAGTACAATGAGCAGTTCTTC. Its protein product is CASSVAQYNEQFF. The chain couples TRBV9 to TRBJ2-1; the D is unclear. CDR3 length: 13 amino acids. Germline CDR1 is SGDLS and CDR2 is YYNGEE. Between the trimmed V and J ends, which lost 0 bases and 4 bases, there was a span of 5 bases. Full variable domain (outside the CDR3, taken from reference TRBV9 and TRBJ2-1): DSGVTQTPKHLITATGQRVTLRCSPRSGDLSVYWYQQSLDQGLQFLIQYYNGEERAKGNILERFSAQQFPDLHSELNLSSLELGDSALYFCASSVAQYNEQFFGPGTRLTVL.

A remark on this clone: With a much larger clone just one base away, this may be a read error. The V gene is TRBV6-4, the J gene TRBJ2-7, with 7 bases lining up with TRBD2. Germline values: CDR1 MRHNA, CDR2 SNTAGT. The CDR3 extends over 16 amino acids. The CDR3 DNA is TGTGCCAGCAGTGACCCTGAAGAGCGGGGCCCTTACGGGCAGTACTTC. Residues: CASSDPEERGPYGQYF.

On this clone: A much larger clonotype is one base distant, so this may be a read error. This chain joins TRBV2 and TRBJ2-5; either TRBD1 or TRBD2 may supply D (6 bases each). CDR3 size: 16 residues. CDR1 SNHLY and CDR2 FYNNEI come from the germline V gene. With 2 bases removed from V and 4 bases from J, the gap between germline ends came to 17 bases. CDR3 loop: CASSETIGRGGETQYF. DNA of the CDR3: TGTGCCAGCAGTGAAACTATCGGGAGAGGGGGAGAGACCCAGTACTTC.

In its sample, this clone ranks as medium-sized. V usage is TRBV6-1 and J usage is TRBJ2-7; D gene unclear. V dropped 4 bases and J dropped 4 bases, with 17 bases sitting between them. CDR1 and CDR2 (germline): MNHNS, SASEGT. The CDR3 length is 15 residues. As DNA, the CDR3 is TGTGCCAGCAGTGCCGGGCGTACCTCGACGTACGAGCAGTACTTC. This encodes CASSAGRTSTYEQYF.

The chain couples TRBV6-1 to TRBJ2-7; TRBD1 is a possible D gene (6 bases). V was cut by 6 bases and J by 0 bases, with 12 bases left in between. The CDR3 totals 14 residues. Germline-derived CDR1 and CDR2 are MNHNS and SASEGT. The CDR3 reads CASRRQVLSYEQYF. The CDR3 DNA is TGTGCCAGCAGGAGACAGGTCCTCTCCTACGAGCAGTACTTC.

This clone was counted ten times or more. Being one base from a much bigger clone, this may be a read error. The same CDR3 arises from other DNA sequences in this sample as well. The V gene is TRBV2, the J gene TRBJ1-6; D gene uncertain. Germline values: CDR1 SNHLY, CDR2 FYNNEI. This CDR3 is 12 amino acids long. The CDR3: CATQRMDSPLHF. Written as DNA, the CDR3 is TGCGCCACCCAGAGAATGGATTCACCCCTCCACTTT.

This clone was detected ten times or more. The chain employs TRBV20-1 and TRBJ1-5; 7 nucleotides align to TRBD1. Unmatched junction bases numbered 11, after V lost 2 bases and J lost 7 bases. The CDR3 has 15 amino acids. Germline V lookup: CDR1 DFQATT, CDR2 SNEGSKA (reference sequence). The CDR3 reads CSARSKGGSQQPQHF. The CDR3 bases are TGCAGTGCTAGAAGTAAAGGGGGCTCCCAACAGCCCCAGCATTTT.

The CDR3 region is CASSLDGTSGYEQYF. CDR3 sequence (DNA): TGTGCCAGCAGCTTAGATGGGACTAGCGGTTACGAGCAGTACTTC. V is TRBV11-2 and J is TRBJ2-7; 11 nucleotides match TRBD2. CDR1 and CDR2 from the germline V gene are SGHAT and FQNNGV. The CDR3 is made up of 15 amino acids. The J segment lost 4 bases and the V segment lost 0 bases, leaving 2 bases of the junction unmatched.

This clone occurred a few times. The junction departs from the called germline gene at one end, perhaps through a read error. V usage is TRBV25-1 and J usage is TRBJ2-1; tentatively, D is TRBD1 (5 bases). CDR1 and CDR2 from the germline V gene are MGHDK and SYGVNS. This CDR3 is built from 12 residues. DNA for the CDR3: TGTGCCAGCTCCGACGGTGGGGCCCCCCCGGTCTTC. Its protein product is CASSDGGAPPVF.

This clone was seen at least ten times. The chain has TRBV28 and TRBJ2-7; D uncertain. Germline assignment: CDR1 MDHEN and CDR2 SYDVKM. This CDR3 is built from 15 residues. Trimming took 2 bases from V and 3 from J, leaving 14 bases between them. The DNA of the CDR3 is TGTGCCAGCAGTTTAATTTCCGAGCTGGGCTACGAGCAGTACTTC. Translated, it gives CASSLISELGYEQYF.

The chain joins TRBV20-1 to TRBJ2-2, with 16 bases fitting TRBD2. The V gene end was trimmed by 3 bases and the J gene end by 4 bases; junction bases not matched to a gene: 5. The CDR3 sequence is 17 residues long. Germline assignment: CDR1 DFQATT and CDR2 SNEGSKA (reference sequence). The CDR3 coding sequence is TGCAGTGCTAGGGGACTAGCGGGGGGGCCTTTCACCGGGGAGCTGTTTTTT. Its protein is CSARGLAGGPFTGELFF.

CDR3 residues: CASSVSVGPYNEQFF. CDR3 nucleotides: TGCGCCAGCAGCGTTTCGGTGGGGCCCTACAATGAGCAGTTCTTC. This sequence joins TRBV5-1 and TRBJ2-1, with D maybe TRBD1 (5 bases). The CDR3 sequence is 15 residues long. V lost 4 bases to trimming and J lost 2 bases, with 13 bases between them. CDR1 is SGHRS, CDR2 YFSETQ, per germline. The variable domain in full, with the rest retrieved from reference TRBV5-1 and TRBJ2-1, is KAGVTQTPRYLIKTRGQQVTLSCSPISGHRSVSWYQQTPGQGLQFLFEYFSETQRNKGNFPGRFSGRQFSNSRSEMNVSTLELGDSALYLCASSVSVGPYNEQFFGPGTRLTVL.